This is a list of T cell receptor beta chains from one sample in a study of blood T cell repertoires in COVID-19. Data came from immunoSEQ multiplex PCR; TCRdb stores just in-frame clones and leaves some out. Among around 30,000 clones listed, about nine tenths were seen once. The specimen sequenced was peripheral blood. Receptors were obtained from a human donor with active COVID-19. The donor label of this sample is uncertain. Both conserved end residues are part of each CDR3. Fields, in order: CDR3 DNA, CDR3 protein, clone size, D gene, J gene, V gene. A D gene is named only where the DNA matches it firmly. Clone sizes are given selectively: once, few, many, or a class where the clone is expanded.

cdr3_nt: TGTGCCAGCAGTTCGACAGGGAACGGCTACACCTTC
cdr3_aa: CASSSTGNGYTF
clone_size: NA
d_call: TRBD1
j_call: TRBJ1-2
v_call: TRBV12-3/TRBV12-4

cdr3_nt: TGTGCCAGCGCGAGATCCCATAATAATTCACCCCTCCACTTT
cdr3_aa: CASARSHNNSPLHF
clone_size: few
d_call: NA
j_call: TRBJ1-6
v_call: TRBV2

cdr3_nt: TGTGCCAGCAGCTTCGGCGCCCCCGGGGCACCCCTCCACTTT
cdr3_aa: CASSFGAPGAPLHF
clone_size: NA
d_call: NA
j_call: TRBJ1-6
v_call: TRBV7-8

cdr3_nt: TGTGCCAGCAGCCACCGACATCAAGGCGCGTATGGCTACACCTTC
cdr3_aa: CASSHRHQGAYGYTF
clone_size: NA
d_call: NA
j_call: TRBJ1-2
v_call: TRBV3-1/TRBV3-2

cdr3_nt: TGCAGTGCTAGTGATAGGGGGCCGGAGACCCAGTACTTC
cdr3_aa: CSASDRGPETQYF
clone_size: NA
d_call: TRBD1
j_call: TRBJ2-5
v_call: TRBV20-1

cdr3_nt: TGTGCCAGCAGCTCTCCCGGGACAACCTCCTTGGGTTCACCCCTCCACTTT
cdr3_aa: CASSSPGTTSLGSPLHF
clone_size: NA
d_call: NA
j_call: TRBJ1-6
v_call: TRBV5-4

cdr3_nt: TGTGCCAGCAGTTCTAGCGGGGGGGCCCCAGAGACCCAGTACTTC
cdr3_aa: CASSSSGGAPETQYF
clone_size: NA
d_call: TRBD2
j_call: TRBJ2-5
v_call: TRBV6-5

cdr3_nt: TGTGCCAGCAGCCAGGGTGTAGGGGCGGTCGAGCAGTACTTC
cdr3_aa: CASSQGVGAVEQYF
clone_size: few
d_call: NA
j_call: TRBJ2-7
v_call: TRBV3-1/TRBV3-2

cdr3_nt: TGTGCCAGCTCACCGGCCCCGGGACAATCTTCCGAAGCTTTCTTT
cdr3_aa: CASSPAPGQSSEAFF
clone_size: NA
d_call: NA
j_call: TRBJ1-1
v_call: TRBV18

cdr3_nt: TGTGCCAGCACTAAGACGGGACAGGGGATGGGCTACACCTTC
cdr3_aa: CASTKTGQGMGYTF
clone_size: NA
d_call: TRBD1
j_call: TRBJ1-2
v_call: TRBV6-5

cdr3_nt: TGTGCCAGCAGCTTAGGGGGAGGAGGAGGGATATACGAGCAGTACTTC
cdr3_aa: CASSLGGGGGIYEQYF
clone_size: NA
d_call: NA
j_call: TRBJ2-7
v_call: TRBV7-8

cdr3_nt: TGCGCCAGCAGCCAGAATTCAGGGGGCCCATACAATGAGCAGTTCTTC
cdr3_aa: CASSQNSGGPYNEQFF
clone_size: NA
d_call: TRBD1
j_call: TRBJ2-1
v_call: TRBV5-1

cdr3_nt: TGTGCCAGCAGCCTAAGTAGTGGTCGGCGGGGGGTTAATGAAAAACTGTTTTTT
cdr3_aa: CASSLSSGRRGVNEKLFF
clone_size: NA
d_call: NA
j_call: TRBJ1-4
v_call: TRBV4-2

cdr3_nt: TGTGCCAGCAGCCCTGGGGCCGGGACTAGCGGTTACAATGAGCAGTTCTTC
cdr3_aa: CASSPGAGTSGYNEQFF
clone_size: NA
d_call: TRBD2
j_call: TRBJ2-1
v_call: TRBV3-1/TRBV3-2

cdr3_nt: TGCGCCAGCAGCCCGAGAGCGGGGGACACGTCGGGCGAGCAGTACTTC
cdr3_aa: CASSPRAGDTSGEQYF
clone_size: few
d_call: TRBD2
j_call: TRBJ2-7
v_call: TRBV5-1

cdr3_nt: TGCGGGTGGGGACTCCCTCGCGAGCAGTACTTC
cdr3_aa: CGWGLPREQYF
clone_size: NA
d_call: NA
j_call: TRBJ2-7
v_call: TRBV3-1/TRBV3-2

cdr3_nt: TGTGCCAGCAGCTTAGCCGGGACTAGCGGAAATACGCAGTATTTT
cdr3_aa: CASSLAGTSGNTQYF
clone_size: NA
d_call: TRBD2
j_call: TRBJ2-3
v_call: TRBV11-1

cdr3_nt: TGCGCCAGCAGCCGGGGCGGCCTAGTAGAAGTTGGCAATGAGCAGTTCTTC
cdr3_aa: CASSRGGLVEVGNEQFF
clone_size: few
d_call: NA
j_call: TRBJ2-1
v_call: TRBV4-1

cdr3_nt: TGTGCCAGCAGGTCGACTAGTTCCTCCTCCTACGAGCAGTACTTC
cdr3_aa: CASRSTSSSSYEQYF
clone_size: NA
d_call: NA
j_call: TRBJ2-7
v_call: TRBV13

cdr3_nt: TGTGCCAGCAGCCCACAGGGCTACGAGCAGTACTTC
cdr3_aa: CASSPQGYEQYF
clone_size: NA
d_call: NA
j_call: TRBJ2-7
v_call: TRBV6-2/TRBV6-3

cdr3_nt: TGCGCCAGCAGCTTGGATAGCTCTTCCAATCAGCCCCAGCATTTT
cdr3_aa: CASSLDSSSNQPQHF
clone_size: NA
d_call: NA
j_call: TRBJ1-5
v_call: TRBV5-1

cdr3_nt: TGTGCCAGCAGCTTAGAATTGACAGTAAGCACTGAAGCTTTCTTT
cdr3_aa: CASSLELTVSTEAFF
clone_size: NA
d_call: NA
j_call: TRBJ1-1
v_call: TRBV11-2

cdr3_nt: TGTGCCAGCGCCTATAGTGCCGGGCAGTTCTTC
cdr3_aa: CASAYSAGQFF
clone_size: NA
d_call: NA
j_call: TRBJ2-1
v_call: TRBV12-3/TRBV12-4

cdr3_nt: TGTGCCAGCAGCGATAAGACAGGGGGCCGAGCTTTCTTT
cdr3_aa: CASSDKTGGRAFF
clone_size: once
d_call: TRBD1
j_call: TRBJ1-1
v_call: TRBV7-9

cdr3_nt: TGTGCCAGCAGCGTCCAAGGGCGGGGAAATGGCTACACCTTC
cdr3_aa: CASSVQGRGNGYTF
clone_size: NA
d_call: NA
j_call: TRBJ1-2
v_call: TRBV9

cdr3_nt: TGCGCCAGCAGCCTCGGGACAGGGGCCGAGACCCAGTACTTC
cdr3_aa: CASSLGTGAETQYF
clone_size: NA
d_call: TRBD1
j_call: TRBJ2-5
v_call: TRBV4-3

cdr3_nt: TGTGCCAGCAGTTTGGGGACAGGGTACGACGAGCAGTACTTC
cdr3_aa: CASSLGTGYDEQYF
clone_size: NA
d_call: TRBD1
j_call: TRBJ2-7
v_call: TRBV6-5

cdr3_nt: TGTGCCAGCAGCTTAGCGTTGGGGCGGGAGAACACCGGGGAGCTGTTTTTT
cdr3_aa: CASSLALGRENTGELFF
clone_size: NA
d_call: NA
j_call: TRBJ2-2
v_call: TRBV7-9

cdr3_nt: TGCGCCAGCAGCTTCGGTCTGAACACTGAAGCTTTCTTT
cdr3_aa: CASSFGLNTEAFF
clone_size: NA
d_call: NA
j_call: TRBJ1-1
v_call: TRBV4-3